This T cell receptor beta chain appears in the sequencing data of a study of shared clonotypes between healthy human individuals. Libraries were prepared by immunoSEQ multiplex PCR; TCRdb keeps only in-frame clonotypes and omits some of them. The sample has around 79,000 clones; 50% to 70% are singletons. The CDR3 loop spans 15 amino acids. V lost 3 bases and J lost 1, with 11 bases in between. CDR1 is LGHNA, CDR2 YNFKEQ, per germline. This sequence joins TRBV4-2 and TRBJ2-3; D gene unclear. What was sequenced was memory CD8+ T cells sorted from blood. Subset in this sample: CD45RO+ cells pooled with CCR7-negative TemRA cells. The clonotype comes from a man aged 25-40 years in good health. The CDR3 is CASSHFAAGTDTQYF. CDR3 DNA sequence: TGTGCCAGCAGCCATTTCGCTGCTGGCACAGATACGCAGTATTTT.